This TCR beta chain was profiled in a study of immune evolution from preneoplasia to lung adenocarcinoma. General study results and limits: Compared with EGFR-mutant or double wild-type lesions, KRAS-mutant nodules were more clonal. Normal lung had the highest top T cell clone frequencies.

TCRdb keeps only in-frame clones here, not all; method: immunoSEQ multiplex PCR. The table lists 6,000 to 7,000 clones, roughly 80% of them singletons. In regard to this clone: Its antigen is unknown.

The sample was FFPE invasive lung adenocarcinoma tissue. The source is a person between 55 and 70 years old with lung adenocarcinoma.

The CDR3 loop reads CAISESTGPDTQYF. Here the CDR3 DNA reads TGTGCCATCAGTGAGTCGACGGGGCCAGATACGCAGTATTTT. The rearrangement joins TRBV10-3 to TRBJ2-3; D may be TRBD1 or TRBD2 (5 bases each). The CDR3 runs 14 residues. CDR1 is ENHRY, CDR2 SYGVKD, per germline. V lost 0 bases to trimming and J lost 4 bases, with 8 bases between them.